This T cell receptor beta chain was sequenced during a study of blood T cell repertoires in COVID-19. Here immunoSEQ multiplex PCR was the method, and the copy in TCRdb shows in-frame clones only, minus some. The table lists around 65,000 clones, roughly three quarters of them singletons. The CDR3 sequence is 14 residues long. Trimming cost V 9 bases and J 0 bases, with 12 bases left between them. CDR1 and CDR2 from the germline V gene are LGHDT and YNNKEL (reference sequence). The sample holds a few counts of this clone. The chain links TRBV3-1 (or the pseudogene TRBV3-2) to TRBJ1-5, with D perhaps matching TRBD1 (6 bases). Sequenced material: peripheral blood. The TCR sequence derives from a man in his 60s with acute or convalescent COVID-19. The CDR3 nucleotides are TGTGCCAGAATAGGCAGGGGTAGCAATCAGCCCCAGCATTTT. Amino acids: CARIGRGSNQPQHF.